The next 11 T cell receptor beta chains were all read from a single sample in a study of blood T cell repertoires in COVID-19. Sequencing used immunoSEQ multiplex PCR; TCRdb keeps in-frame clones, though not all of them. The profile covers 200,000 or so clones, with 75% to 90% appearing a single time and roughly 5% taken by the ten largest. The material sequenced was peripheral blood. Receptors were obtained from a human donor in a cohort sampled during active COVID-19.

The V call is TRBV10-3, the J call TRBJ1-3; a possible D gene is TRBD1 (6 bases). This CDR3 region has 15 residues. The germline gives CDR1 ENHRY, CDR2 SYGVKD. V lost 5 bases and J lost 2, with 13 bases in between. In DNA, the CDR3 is TGTGCCATCAGTAAAGGACAGCTCACTGGAAACACCATATATTTT. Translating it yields CAISKGQLTGNTIYF.

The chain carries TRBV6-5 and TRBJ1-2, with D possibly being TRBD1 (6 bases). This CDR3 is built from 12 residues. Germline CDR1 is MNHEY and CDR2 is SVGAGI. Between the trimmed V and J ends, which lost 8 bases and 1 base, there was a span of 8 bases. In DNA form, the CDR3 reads TGTGCCAGCGCACAGGGTAACTATGGCTACACCTTC. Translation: CASAQGNYGYTF.

The CDR3 is CASSPGQGNEQFF. CDR3 coding DNA: TGTGCCAGCAGTCCGGGACAGGGCAATGAGCAGTTCTTC. V usage is TRBV28 and J usage is TRBJ2-1, with 9 bases aligning to TRBD1. Losses at the gene ends were 5 bases for V and 6 bases for J; bases not matched to a gene: 2. This CDR3 spans 13 amino acids. Germline V gene lookup returns CDR1 MDHEN and CDR2 SYDVKM.

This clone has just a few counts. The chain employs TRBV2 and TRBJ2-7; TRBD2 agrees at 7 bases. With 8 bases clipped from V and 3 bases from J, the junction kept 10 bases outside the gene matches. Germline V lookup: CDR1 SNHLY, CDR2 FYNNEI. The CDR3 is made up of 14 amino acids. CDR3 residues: CASGPWGGSYEQYF. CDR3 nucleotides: TGTGCCAGCGGGCCCTGGGGCGGGAGCTACGAGCAGTACTTC.

CDR3 nucleotide sequence: TGTGCCAGCAGCTTACTAGCGGGAGCGTCCAATGAGCAGTTCTTC. This sequence encodes CASSLLAGASNEQFF. This rearrangement joins TRBV7-9 to TRBJ2-1; TRBD2 aligns across 10 bases. Trimming cost V 2 bases and J 6 bases; bases outside gene matches: 4. The length of the CDR3 is 15 residues. Germline CDR1 and CDR2: SEHNR and FQNEAQ (reference sequence).

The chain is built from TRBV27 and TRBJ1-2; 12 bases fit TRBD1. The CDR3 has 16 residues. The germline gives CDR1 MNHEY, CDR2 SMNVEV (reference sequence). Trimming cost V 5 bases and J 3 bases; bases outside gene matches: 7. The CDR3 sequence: CASSLLRDRGHYGYTF. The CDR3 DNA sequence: TGTGCCAGCAGTCTACTTAGGGACAGGGGGCACTATGGCTACACCTTC.

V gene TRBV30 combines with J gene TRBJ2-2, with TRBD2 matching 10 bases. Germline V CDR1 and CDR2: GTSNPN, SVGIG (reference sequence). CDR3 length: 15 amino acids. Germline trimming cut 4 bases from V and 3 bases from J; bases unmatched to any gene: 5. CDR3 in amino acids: CAWTSGRKDTGELFF. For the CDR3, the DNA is TGTGCCTGGACTAGCGGGAGAAAGGACACCGGGGAGCTGTTTTTT.

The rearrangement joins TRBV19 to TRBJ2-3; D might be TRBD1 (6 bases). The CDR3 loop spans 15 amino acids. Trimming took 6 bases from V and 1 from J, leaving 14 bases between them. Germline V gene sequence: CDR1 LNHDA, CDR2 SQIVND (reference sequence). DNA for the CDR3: TGTGCCAGTAGCCGGGGACAAAGCCGCACAGATACGCAGTATTTT. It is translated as CASSRGQSRTDTQYF. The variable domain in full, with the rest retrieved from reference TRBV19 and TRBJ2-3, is DGGITQSPKYLFRKEGQNVTLSCEQNLNHDAMYWYRQDPGQGLRLIYYSQIVNDFQKGDIAEGYSVSREKKESFPLTVTSAQKNPTAFYLCASSRGQSRTDTQYFGPGTRLTVL.

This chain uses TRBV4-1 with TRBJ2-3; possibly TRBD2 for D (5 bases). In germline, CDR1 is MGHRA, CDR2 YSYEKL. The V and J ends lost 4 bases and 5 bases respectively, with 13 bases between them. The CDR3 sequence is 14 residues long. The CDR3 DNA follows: TGCGCCAGCAGCCTAGGAGGTAGCGAAGATACGCAGTATTTT. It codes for CASSLGGSEDTQYF.

The CDR3 loop reads CASSAIGLLNTEAFF. The CDR3 DNA reads TGCGCCAGCAGCGCCATTGGACTGCTGAACACTGAAGCTTTCTTT. The chain employs TRBV5-1 and TRBJ1-1; D not resolved. Trimming removed 4 bases from V and 0 bases from J, with 13 bases in between. Germline V CDR1 and CDR2: SGHRS, YFSETQ. CDR3 length: 15 amino acids.

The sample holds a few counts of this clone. In nucleotides, the CDR3 is TGTGCCAGCAGCCCAAAGGGGTTCGGGGAGACCCAGTACTTC. It specifies CASSPKGFGETQYF. The chain combines TRBV9 with TRBJ2-5, with TRBD1 as a possible D gene (5 bases). The CDR3 spans 14 residues. Germline V gene data show CDR1 as SGDLS and CDR2 as YYNGEE. The V gene lost 4 bases and the J gene lost 5 bases, with 15 bases spanning the gap. The variable domain in full, completed from reference TRBV9 and TRBJ2-5, reads DSGVTQTPKHLITATGQRVTLRCSPRSGDLSVYWYQQSLDQGLQFLIQYYNGEERAKGNILERFSAQQFPDLHSELNLSSLELGDSALYFCASSPKGFGETQYFGPGTRLLVL.